This T cell receptor (beta chain) originates from a study of blood T cell repertoires in COVID-19. Background on the study: Nucleic acid was either cDNA or gDNA, and it came from T cells, B-cell-depleted T cells, or PBMCs.

Cohorts were determined from participant-reported clinical history. Symptom resolution, clearance, or two negative PCRs marked the recovered donors of Cohort 3. Measured with immunoSEQ multiplex PCR; TCRdb has only the in-frame clones, and not every one. Of hundreds of thousands of clones listed, 70% to 90% are singletons. Germline CDR1 is LGHDT and CDR2 is YNNKEL (reference sequence). This CDR3 is 13 amino acids long. With 3 bases removed from V and 7 bases from J, the gap between germline ends came to 12 bases. The gene calls are TRBV3-1 (or the pseudogene TRBV3-2) and TRBJ1-1; the D gene is possibly TRBD1 (6 bases). The clonotype originates from a man under 40 who had recovered from COVID-19. Sequencing was performed on PBMCs or T cells enriched from blood (not recorded which). The CDR3 here is CASSHKDSGEAFF. CDR3 in DNA: TGTGCCAGCAGCCATAAGGACAGCGGTGAAGCTTTCTTT.